A single sample is the source of the 27 T cell receptor beta chains below, sequenced in a study of persistence of HIV-infected CD4 T cells. These receptors have no known antigen. Stimulation used approximately 9.1 ug/mL lysate from CMV-infected fibroblasts. Sorted nonresponding memory CD4+ T cells were CD40L-negative, CD69-negative, CD45RO-high. The immunoSEQ assay was version 4, run in survey mode. Produced via immunoSEQ multiplex PCR; TCRdb's table is partial and in-frame only. The profile shows roughly 34,000 clones, about 80% of them singletons. Specimen: CD4+ T cells sorted from PBMCs after roughly 18-hour stimulation, collected from a patient who received antiretroviral therapy. All receptors come from an adult woman with HIV who was CMV-seropositive.

The rearrangement links TRBV5-6 to TRBJ2-5; no clear D gene. CDR3 length equals 12 residues. Per the germline V gene, CDR1 is SGHDT and CDR2 is YYEEEE. V was clipped by 4 bases and J by 11 bases, with 15 bases between them. CDR3 sequence reads: CASSIGSIRQYF. The CDR3 DNA reads TGTGCCAGCAGCATCGGGTCCATCCGGCAGTACTTC.

Here the CDR3 reads CASSYSMDGDNEQFF. The CDR3 DNA is TGTGCCAGCAGTTACTCGATGGATGGCGACAATGAGCAGTTCTTC. The chain is built from TRBV6-5 and TRBJ2-1; D is unclear. Germline V lookup: CDR1 MNHEY, CDR2 SVGAGI. Trimming took 0 bases from V and 5 from J, leaving 11 bases between them. This CDR3 contains 15 residues.

The rearrangement uses TRBV6-5 and TRBJ1-2; 7 bases are a match to TRBD1. CDR1 MNHEY and CDR2 SVGAGI come from the germline V gene. The CDR3 is made up of 13 amino acids. V lost 5 bases, J lost 7 bases, and 7 bases stayed unmatched. CDR3 residues: CASSPGTVSGYTF. In DNA, the CDR3 is TGTGCCAGCAGTCCCGGGACAGTCAGTGGCTACACCTTC.

This sequence joins TRBV18 and TRBJ1-1; the D gene is possibly TRBD1 (5 bases). There are 13 residues in the CDR3. In germline, CDR1 is KGHSH, CDR2 LQKENI. Trimming stripped 2 bases from V and 3 bases from J, with 7 bases between. The CDR3 DNA sequence: TGTGCCAGCTCACCAAGAGGGGACACTGAAGCTTTCTTT. Its translation: CASSPRGDTEAFF.

About this clone itself: At one boundary the junction diverges from the germline segment, which might be a read error. The genes are TRBV7-9 and TRBJ2-3; D remains unclear. The CDR3 spans 13 residues. Germline CDR1 is SEHNR and CDR2 is FQNEAQ (reference sequence). The CDR3 is CANPWGSTDTQYF. The CDR3 DNA follows: TGTGCCAACCCGTGGGGAAGCACCGATACGCAGTATTTT.

This chain joins TRBV7-3 and TRBJ2-7, with no clear D. CDR1 and CDR2 from the germline V gene are SGHTA and FQGTGA. Trimming left V 5 bases short and J 6 bases short, with 11 bases between. The CDR3 has 12 residues. CDR3 loop: CASSQQMGEQYF. CDR3 sequence (DNA): TGTGCCAGCAGCCAGCAGATGGGCGAGCAGTACTTC.

The chain joins TRBV5-1 to TRBJ1-2, with 7 bases matching TRBD1. Per the germline V gene, CDR1 is SGHRS and CDR2 is YFSETQ. V shed 3 bases, J shed 4 bases, and the junction held 6 bases outside the gene matches. The CDR3 runs 14 residues. CDR3 amino acids: CASSSTGSSYGYTF. CDR3 in DNA: TGCGCCAGCAGCTCGACAGGGTCTAGCTATGGCTACACCTTC. The full variable domain, completed using reference TRBV5-1 and TRBJ1-2, is KAGVTQTPRYLIKTRGQQVTLSCSPISGHRSVSWYQQTPGQGLQFLFEYFSETQRNKGNFPGRFSGRQFSNSRSEMNVSTLELGDSALYLCASSSTGSSYGYTFGSGTRLTVV.

The chain has TRBV7-8 and TRBJ1-2; D is unclear. The V end was cut by 1 base, the J end by 4 bases, with 10 bases between. The V gene's germline CDR1 is SGHVS and CDR2 FQNEAQ. The CDR3 is made up of 14 amino acids. The CDR3 nucleotides are TGTGCCAGCAGCTTAGGTACAGCGGTCTATGGCTACACCTTC. This translates into CASSLGTAVYGYTF.

The chain is built from TRBV7-2 and TRBJ1-1; TRBD1 is a possible D gene (5 bases). Trimming stripped 5 bases from V and 5 bases from J, with 15 bases between. The CDR3 spans 14 residues. Germline V gene data show CDR1 as SGHTA and CDR2 as FQGNSA. CDR3 bases: TGTGCCAGCAGCCCGGGGGGGAGTAGGACTGAAGCTTTCTTT. Protein: CASSPGGSRTEAFF. Complete variable domain (other parts from reference TRBV7-2 and TRBJ1-1): GAGVSQSPSNKVTEKGKDVELRCDPISGHTALYWYRQSLGQGLEFLIYFQGNSAPDKSGLPSDRFSAERTGGSVSTLTIQRTQQEDSAVYLCASSPGGSRTEAFFGQGTRLTVV.

The V call is TRBV3-1 (or the pseudogene TRBV3-2), the J call TRBJ2-6; D is possibly TRBD2 (7 bases). Germline CDR1 is LGHDT and CDR2 is YNNKEL (reference sequence). This CDR3 comprises 20 residues. Trimming removed 3 bases at V and 0 bases at J, with 21 bases between. CDR3 residues: CASSQGLTAGAYSGANVLTF. For the CDR3, the DNA is TGTGCCAGCAGCCAGGGATTAACCGCGGGGGCCTACTCTGGGGCCAACGTCCTGACTTTC.

Only one count was recorded for this clone. V usage is TRBV19 and J usage is TRBJ2-3; 9 nucleotides align to TRBD2. Germline values: CDR1 LNHDA, CDR2 SQIVND (reference sequence). J lost 0 bases, V lost 1 base, and 5 bases had no gene match. The CDR3 is made up of 17 amino acids. CDR3 bases: TGTGCCAGTAGTATAGGCTGGCGGGAGGGTAGCACAGATACGCAGTATTTT. This codes for CASSIGWREGSTDTQYF.

The V gene is TRBV6-5, the J gene TRBJ2-3; D is ambiguous. V lost 4 bases, J lost 1 base, and 12 bases lay in between. The germline CDR1 and CDR2 sequences are MNHEY and SVGAGI. The CDR3 totals 15 residues. The CDR3 DNA sequence: TGTGCCAGCAGTTCCTTCTCTGCCCGCACAGATACGCAGTATTTT. It encodes CASSSFSARTDTQYF.

This chain links TRBV13 with TRBJ1-6; D uncertain. This CDR3 is 17 amino acids long. The V gene lost 4 bases and the J gene lost 4 bases, with 17 bases spanning the gap. CDR1 is PRHDT and CDR2 is FYEKMQ in the germline V gene (reference sequence). This CDR3 is CASSSSEGDNYNSPLHF. CDR3 DNA sequence: TGTGCCAGCAGCTCCAGTGAGGGTGATAATTATAATTCACCCCTCCACTTT.

The chain couples TRBV7-8 to TRBJ2-1, with TRBD2 identical over 10 bases. The length of the CDR3 is 16 residues. Trimming cost V 2 bases and J 7 bases; bases outside gene matches: 8. The germline V gene has CDR1 SGHVS and CDR2 FQNEAQ. The CDR3 DNA follows: TGTGCCAGCAGCTTAAACCTAGCGGGAGTTAGGAATGAGCAGTTCTTC. Translation: CASSLNLAGVRNEQFF. The full variable domain, completed using reference TRBV7-8 and TRBJ2-1, is GAGVSQSPRYKVAKRGQDVALRCDPISGHVSLFWYQQALGQGPEFLTYFQNEAQLDKSGLPSDRFFAERPEGSVSTLKIQRTQQEDSAVYLCASSLNLAGVRNEQFFGPGTRLTVL.

The rearrangement uses TRBV5-5 and TRBJ1-1, with D possibly TRBD1 on 6 matching bases. The CDR3 sequence is 14 residues long. Trimming left V 3 bases short and J 1 base short, with 10 bases between. Germline values: CDR1 SGHKS, CDR2 YYEKEE (reference sequence). The CDR3 DNA follows: TGTGCCAGCAGCTCTACAGGGTCGAACACTGAAGCTTTCTTT. Protein product: CASSSTGSNTEAFF.

This clone was counted a few times. The sample has other DNA sequences that encode this CDR3 too. V is TRBV4-3 and J is TRBJ1-1; D not certain. Germline-derived CDR1 and CDR2 are LGHNA and YSLEER. This CDR3 has 13 residues. The V end was cut by 3 bases, the J end by 1 base, with 6 bases between. The CDR3, as DNA: TGCGCCAGCAGCCAGGGTAAGAACACTGAAGCTTTCTTT. Its translation is CASSQGKNTEAFF.

J is TRBJ2-3 and V is TRBV6-5; unclear D gene. The CDR3 runs 12 residues. Germline V gene sequence: CDR1 MNHEY, CDR2 SVGAGI. Trimming took 6 bases from V and 7 from J, leaving 11 bases between them. The CDR3 DNA reads TGTGCCAGCAGCATGCCCCTGAATACGCAGTATTTT. Encoded protein: CASSMPLNTQYF.

V usage is TRBV7-9 and J usage is TRBJ1-1; D uncertain. The germline V gene encodes CDR1 SEHNR and CDR2 FQNEAQ (reference sequence). This CDR3 is 15 amino acids long. V lost 5 bases and J lost 0, with 13 bases in between. The chain's CDR3 is CASSSIGRVNTEAFF. As DNA, the CDR3 is TGTGCCAGCAGCAGTATAGGACGGGTGAACACTGAAGCTTTCTTT.

In this sample, this clone turned up once. The rearrangement links TRBV5-1 to TRBJ2-1; 9 bases align to TRBD2. The ends lost 0 bases at V and 6 bases at J; junction bases unmatched: 4. Looked up from germline, CDR1 is SGHRS and CDR2 is YFSETQ. This CDR3 spans 15 amino acids. CDR3 sequence (DNA): TGCGCCAGCAGCTTGGCTAGCGGGATGGGCAATGAGCAGTTCTTC. Encoded protein: CASSLASGMGNEQFF.

This chain uses TRBV7-3 with TRBJ1-1; D is possibly TRBD1 (5 bases). The CDR3 loop spans 13 amino acids. V was shortened by 2 bases and J by 1 base, with 5 bases between the two germline ends. Looked up from germline, CDR1 is SGHTA and CDR2 is FQGTGA. The CDR3 nucleotides are TGTGCCAGCAGCTTAGGGACGAACACTGAAGCTTTCTTT. The encoded protein is CASSLGTNTEAFF.

The CDR3 sequence: CASSLDRRGSSYGYTF. CDR3 bases: TGTGCCAGCAGCTTGGATCGCCGGGGCAGTTCCTATGGCTACACCTTC. V and J are TRBV5-4 and TRBJ1-2, with D possibly TRBD1 on 5 matching bases. The CDR3 contains 16 residues. Germline CDR1 and CDR2: SGHNT and YYREEE (reference sequence). Trimming took off 0 bases at V and 4 bases at J, with 16 bases between the two ends.

The V and J genes are TRBV6-1 and TRBJ1-1; D is perhaps TRBD1 (5 bases). CDR1 MNHNS and CDR2 SASEGT come from the germline V gene. The CDR3 length is 15 residues. V was clipped by 0 bases and J by 5 bases, with 13 bases between them. The CDR3 here is CASSEAGGRQTEAFF. CDR3 nucleotide sequence: TGTGCCAGCAGTGAAGCGGGGGGAAGACAGACTGAAGCTTTCTTT.

The gene calls are TRBV19 and TRBJ2-7; 10 bases are shared with TRBD2. This CDR3 is built from 16 residues. Germline trimming cut 4 bases from V and 0 bases from J; bases unmatched to any gene: 6. Germline lookup yields CDR1 LNHDA and CDR2 SQIVND (reference sequence). The CDR3 protein is CASSTHTSGTSYEQYF. The CDR3 region has the DNA TGTGCCAGTAGTACCCACACTAGCGGGACCTCCTACGAGCAGTACTTC.

V usage is TRBV4-3 and J usage is TRBJ1-2, with D possibly TRBD1 on 5 matching bases. Trimming removed 0 bases from V and 4 bases from J, with 12 bases in between. The CDR3 totals 15 residues. Germline assignment: CDR1 LGHNA and CDR2 YSLEER. The CDR3 DNA reads as TGCGCCAGCAGCCAAGAATCTTCTGACAGCTATGGCTACACCTTC. Protein sequence: CASSQESSDSYGYTF.

CDR3 region: CASRRVWNTEAFF. The CDR3 nucleotides read TGTGCCAGCAGACGGGTGTGGAACACTGAAGCTTTCTTT. The genes are TRBV7-6 and TRBJ1-1; the D is unclear. In germline, CDR1 is SGHVS, CDR2 FNYEAQ. This CDR3 comprises 13 residues. V gave up 6 bases and J gave up 1 base, with 9 bases separating them.

This clone came up a few times. The chain links TRBV19 to TRBJ1-2; 7 bases agree with TRBD1. The J segment lost 7 bases and the V segment lost 5 bases, leaving 13 bases of the junction unmatched. Germline V gives CDR1 LNHDA, CDR2 SQIVND (reference sequence). This CDR3 has 15 amino acids. CDR3 coding DNA: TGTGCCAGTAGTCCCCGGCCAGGGGGGGCTGGTGGCTACACCTTC. Amino acids: CASSPRPGGAGGYTF.

The chain links TRBV12-3 or TRBV12-4 to TRBJ1-3; D is unresolved. The CDR3 has 12 residues. Trimming left V 7 bases short and J 3 bases short, with 7 bases between. The CDR3 DNA is TGTGCCAGCACCCTCCTTGGAAACACCATATATTTT. As protein: CASTLLGNTIYF.